This paragraph covers one T cell receptor (beta chain) sequence. Its antigen is unknown. This sample is part of a study of T-cell memory formation after mild COVID-19. Study findings and constraints: While clones contracting from day 15 to 85 were balanced between CD4 and CD8, later expanders leaned CD4+. A second wave of clones peaked on day 37, and their SARS-CoV-2 specificity went unconfirmed. Pre-infection memory carried some responding clones, suggesting that cross-reactive memory joined.

The CDR3 totals 13 residues. CDR1 is SGHRS, CDR2 YFSETQ, per germline. The V and J ends lost 0 bases and 6 bases respectively, with 10 bases between them. 5'RACE primed at constant segments yielded TCR alpha and TCR beta cDNA libraries bearing sample barcodes and UMIs. TCRdb processed the 5' RACE reads anew with MiXCR; each CDR3 protein has one entry. The sample includes around 320,000 distinct CDR3 sequences, approximately 20% of them seen just once. V and J are TRBV5-1 and TRBJ2-7; D not certain. The sequenced sample consisted of PBMCs or a T cell subset sorted from them (not recorded which). The sequence came from a man aged 18 to 35 who had mild COVID-19 (a few samples of this study predate the infection). Cell type and time point are not known. CDR3 sequence: CASSLGPPGEQYF. Here the CDR3 DNA reads TGCGCCAGCAGCTTGGGCCCCCCCGGCGAGCAGTACTTC. Full variable domain (missing parts from reference TRBV5-1 and TRBJ2-7): KAGVTQTPRYLIKTRGQQVTLSCSPISGHRSVSWYQQTPGQGLQFLFEYFSETQRNKGNFPGRFSGRQFSNSRSEMNVSTLELGDSALYLCASSLGPPGEQYFGPGTRLTVT.